This T cell receptor (beta chain) is from a study of graft-versus-host responses after intestinal transplantation. Researchers placed about 200,000 CFSE-labeled responder cells in culture with about 200,000 irradiated, violet-dye-labeled stimulator cells. With 0 bases removed from V and 7 bases from J, the gap between germline ends came to 4 bases. This CDR3 comprises 13 residues. Germline loops: CDR1 MGHRA, CDR2 YSYEKL. The method was immunoSEQ multiplex PCR; TCRdb's version includes in-frame clones alone and lacks a portion of them. The sample has roughly 4,700 clones; 25% to 30% are singletons. V is TRBV4-1 and J is TRBJ1-6; no definite D call. The sample consisted of alloreactive CD8+ T cells from a mixed lymphocyte reaction culture, taken before intestinal transplant. Subset meaning: CFSE-low proliferating T cells sorted from approximately 6-day pre-transplant mixed lymphocyte reaction (GvH or HvG direction). This TCR was recovered from a human patient who received an intestinal transplant. DNA of the CDR3: TGCGCCAGCAGCCAAGAGAGGAATTCACCCCTCCACTTT. Protein: CASSQERNSPLHF.